Following are 18 T cell receptor beta chains from one sample sequenced in a study of sequential checkpoint blockade in melanoma. Profiling relied on immunoSEQ multiplex PCR, and the TCRdb table lists in-frame clones only, not all of them. The sample lists over 20,000 clones, approximately 71% occurring once. The treatment was: randomized to nivolumab then ipilimumab (arm A) or the reverse (arm B). The sequencing used CD8+ T cells sorted from blood (inferred from file names), collected from a patient given nivolumab and ipilimumab in sequence. These receptors all come from a human donor with melanoma.

This clone was detected a few times. The chain is built from TRBV14 and TRBJ1-2; D unresolved. The CDR3 sequence is 13 residues long. Trimming shortened V by 0 bases and J by 8 bases, and 10 bases separated the two germline ends. CDR1 and CDR2 from the germline V gene are SGHDN and FVKESK. The CDR3 loop reads CASSQDGTGGYTF. DNA of the CDR3: TGTGCCAGCAGCCAAGATGGAACGGGAGGCTACACCTTC.

The chain carries TRBV6-5 and TRBJ1-1; D unclear. The CDR3 has 13 amino acids. Germline assignment: CDR1 MNHEY and CDR2 SVGAGI. Trimming cost V 11 bases and J 0 bases, with 13 bases left between them. CDR3 sequence (DNA): TGTGCCGAGTCACGAGGGTTGAACACTGAAGCTTTCTTT. Its translation is CAESRGLNTEAFF.

J is TRBJ2-3 and V is TRBV5-1; TRBD2 agrees at 10 bases. The CDR3 spans 17 residues. V dropped 0 bases and J dropped 4; count of bases not matched to a gene: 8. Germline V gives CDR1 SGHRS, CDR2 YFSETQ. The DNA for the CDR3 is TGCGCCAGCAGCTTGGATGCTAGCGGGGGATTTGCAGATACGCAGTATTTT. Translation gives CASSLDASGGFADTQYF. Full variable domain (remainder filled in from reference TRBV5-1 and TRBJ2-3): KAGVTQTPRYLIKTRGQQVTLSCSPISGHRSVSWYQQTPGQGLQFLFEYFSETQRNKGNFPGRFSGRQFSNSRSEMNVSTLELGDSALYLCASSLDASGGFADTQYFGPGTRLTVL.

The chain is built from TRBV29-1 and TRBJ2-1; 10 nucleotides agree with TRBD2. V gave up 4 bases and J gave up 4 bases; unmatched junction bases: 10. The germline V gene encodes CDR1 SQVTM and CDR2 ANQGSEA. CDR3 length equals 16 residues. CDR3 protein: CSVVLPSGGSYNEQFF. DNA of the CDR3: TGCAGCGTTGTACTGCCTAGCGGGGGTTCATACAATGAGCAGTTCTTC.

The rearrangement uses TRBV5-1 and TRBJ2-3, with 7 bases lining up with TRBD2. Germline CDR1 SGHRS, CDR2 YFSETQ. This CDR3 contains 13 residues. The V segment lost 4 bases and the J segment 4 bases; nucleotides outside the gene matches: 3. The CDR3 here is CASSRRGADTQYF. Here the CDR3 DNA reads TGCGCCAGCAGCCGACGGGGGGCAGATACGCAGTATTTT.

This rearrangement joins TRBV4-3 to TRBJ1-1, with 10 bases that match TRBD1. Unmatched junction bases numbered 5, after V lost 1 base and J lost 12 bases. The CDR3 sequence is 13 residues long. CDR1 is LGHNA, CDR2 YSLEER, per germline. CDR3 DNA: TGCGCCAGCAGCCAAGTCGGGACAGGGGATACTTTCTTT. This gives the protein CASSQVGTGDTFF.

V and J are TRBV27 and TRBJ2-7; 8 nucleotides align to TRBD1. The CDR3 has 14 amino acids. V trimming: 2 bases; J trimming: 7 bases; junction bases outside the gene matches: 7. The V gene's germline CDR1 is MNHEY and CDR2 SMNVEV (reference sequence). The CDR3 sequence is CASSLGQGAGEQYV. CDR3 in DNA: TGTGCCAGCAGTTTAGGGCAGGGGGCAGGGGAGCAGTACGTC.

The DNA for the CDR3 is TGTGCCAGCAGCTCTGACAGGTCGGAAGAGACCCAGTACTTC. It is translated as CASSSDRSEETQYF. The rearrangement joins TRBV7-8 to TRBJ2-5; tentative D call: TRBD1 (6 bases). The CDR3 runs 14 residues. Deletions cut 4 bases from V and 3 bases from J, with 12 bases between. The germline gives CDR1 SGHVS, CDR2 FQNEAQ.

This chain uses TRBV5-4 with TRBJ2-2, with 14 bases lining up with TRBD2. This CDR3 has 18 residues. The V segment lost 0 bases and the J segment 2 bases; nucleotides outside the gene matches: 3. The germline V gene has CDR1 SGHNT and CDR2 YYREEE (reference sequence). In DNA form, the CDR3 reads TGTGCCAGCAGCTTGGGACTAGCGGGGGGGCCTAACACCGGGGAGCTGTTTTTT. Encoded protein: CASSLGLAGGPNTGELFF.

This clone was counted a few times. The rearrangement uses TRBV4-3 and TRBJ1-5, with TRBD1 as a possible D gene (6 bases). Germline assignment: CDR1 LGHNA and CDR2 YSLEER. CDR3 size: 13 residues. Trimming took off 4 bases at V and 10 bases at J, with 14 bases between the two ends. The CDR3 reads CASSLIGQPPQHF. The CDR3, as DNA: TGCGCCAGCAGCCTTATCGGACAGCCTCCCCAGCATTTT.

The chain is built from TRBV11-2 and TRBJ2-5; TRBD2 aligns across 8 bases. Trimming removed 5 bases from V and 2 bases from J; junction bases left unmatched: 13. The CDR3 covers 17 residues. Germline values: CDR1 SGHAT, CDR2 FQNNGV. CDR3 sequence: CASSPYPGLGGQETQYF. CDR3 DNA: TGTGCCAGCAGCCCTTACCCGGGACTAGGGGGACAAGAGACCCAGTACTTC.

The V and J genes are TRBV11-1 and TRBJ2-5, with 9 bases fitting TRBD2. Germline V gene data show CDR1 as SGHAT and CDR2 as FQDESV (reference sequence). V shed 2 bases, J shed 2 bases, and the junction held 12 bases outside the gene matches. The CDR3 runs to 18 residues. The CDR3 region has the DNA TGTGCCAGCAGCTTAATGGGACTAGCAGGGAACGGGCAAGAGACCCAGTACTTC. Translated, it gives CASSLMGLAGNGQETQYF.

This chain links TRBV5-1 with TRBJ1-2, with D possibly matching TRBD1 (6 bases). V was clipped by 2 bases and J by 6 bases, with 14 bases between them. The CDR3 has 14 residues. The germline CDR1 and CDR2 sequences are SGHRS and YFSETQ. CDR3 in amino acids: CASSFDTGLDGYTF. The CDR3 DNA sequence: TGCGCCAGCAGCTTCGACACAGGGCTGGATGGCTACACCTTC. Based on the CDR3 plus reference TRBV5-1 and TRBJ1-2, the full variable domain is KAGVTQTPRYLIKTRGQQVTLSCSPISGHRSVSWYQQTPGQGLQFLFEYFSETQRNKGNFPGRFSGRQFSNSRSEMNVSTLELGDSALYLCASSFDTGLDGYTFGSGTRLTVV.

V and J are TRBV4-2 and TRBJ1-3; TRBD1 agrees at 9 bases. The junction had 10 bases not matched to a gene; V was cut back by 0 bases and J by 7 bases. This CDR3 is 17 amino acids long. The V gene's germline CDR1 is LGHNA and CDR2 YNFKEQ. The CDR3 loop reads CASSQDSGQGMRNTIYF. The CDR3 nucleotides are TGTGCCAGCAGCCAAGATTCAGGACAGGGGATGAGGAACACCATATATTTT.

This chain links TRBV13 with TRBJ1-6; D is possibly TRBD1 (6 bases). CDR3 length: 16 amino acids. Trimming shortened V by 3 bases and J by 7 bases, and 16 bases separated the two germline ends. The germline gives CDR1 PRHDT, CDR2 FYEKMQ (reference sequence). The CDR3 DNA sequence: TGTGCCAGCAGCTTTACCCTCGAGAGGGGGAATTCACCCCTCCACTTT. Translated: CASSFTLERGNSPLHF.

This chain joins TRBV7-2 and TRBJ1-1; D perhaps matches TRBD1 (5 bases). Germline V gene lookup returns CDR1 SGHTA and CDR2 FQGNSA. Trimming took 2 bases from V and 9 from J, leaving 13 bases between them. The CDR3 length is 13 residues. CDR3 coding DNA: TGTGCCAGCAGCTTACGTCGGGGGGAAAAAGCTTTCTTT. It yields the protein CASSLRRGEKAFF.

This chain connects TRBV7-9 to TRBJ2-1, with 9 bases identical to TRBD1. Unmatched junction bases numbered 3, after V lost 6 bases and J lost 0 bases. The V gene's germline CDR1 is SEHNR and CDR2 FQNEAQ (reference sequence). The CDR3 contains 15 residues. CDR3 loop: CASSPGQGSYNEQFF. The CDR3 DNA follows: TGTGCCAGCAGTCCGGGACAGGGCTCCTACAATGAGCAGTTCTTC.

The chain has TRBV4-1 and TRBJ1-1; no clear D gene. In germline, CDR1 is MGHRA, CDR2 YSYEKL. V shed 0 bases and J shed 11 bases, with 13 bases lying between them. This CDR3 spans 13 amino acids. CDR3 region: CASSQDWGVGAFF. CDR3 sequence (DNA): TGCGCCAGCAGCCAAGATTGGGGAGTTGGGGCTTTCTTT.